The T cell receptor beta chain described here comes from a study of Graves' ophthalmopathy and Graves' hyperthyroidism. This clonotype was seen many times. Trimming shortened V by 3 bases and J by 11 bases, and 11 bases separated the two germline ends. Per the germline V gene, CDR1 is GTSNPN and CDR2 is SVGIG (reference sequence). This CDR3 spans 12 amino acids. Ophthalmopathy in the donors was of moderate-to-severe activity, with CAS ≥3, NOSPECS ≥4 and duration under 3 months. Researchers took RNA transcripts and amplified TCR beta CDR3 regions from them. Investigators did first-round RT-PCR with HTBI primers, then second-round multiplex PCR. Via MiXCR, TCRdb re-called the multiplex PCR reads, giving one row per CDR3 protein. The sample includes under 250,000 distinct CDR3 sequences, around a fifth seen only once; the top ten take roughly 44%.

V usage is TRBV30 and J usage is TRBJ1-6; D is undetermined. Sequenced sample: peripheral blood. This receptor was taken from a woman aged 45-60 years with Graves' ophthalmopathy. The CDR3 loop reads CAWSPQVAPLHF. DNA for the CDR3: TGTGCCTGGAGCCCCCAGGTCGCACCCCTCCACTTT.